A single sample gave rise to the 15 T cell receptor beta chains below, sequenced in a study of T cells after yellow fever vaccination. TCRdb re-called the 5' RACE reads through MiXCR, storing one row per CDR3 protein. The sample lists around 530,000 distinct CDR3 sequences, roughly a sixth occurring once. The sample was PBMCs, taken about 5 days after the first yellow fever vaccination. The receptor source for this set is a man between 18 and 29 years old who received the YFV17D yellow fever vaccine.

The J gene is TRBJ2-7, the V gene TRBV18, with TRBD2 matching over 8 bases. The CDR3 has 13 residues. The germline V gene encodes CDR1 KGHSH and CDR2 LQKENI. The ends lost 8 bases at V and 2 bases at J; junction bases unmatched: 5. As DNA, the CDR3 is TGTGCCAGCAGCCCGGGACTAGCCTACGAGCAGTACGTC. It translates to CASSPGLAYEQYV.

In this sample, this clonotype turned up a few times. The gene calls are TRBV7-3 and TRBJ2-1; 16 positions agree with TRBD2. This CDR3 comprises 16 residues. The V gene's germline CDR1 is SGHTA and CDR2 FQGTGA. The ends lost 3 bases at V and 8 bases at J; junction bases unmatched: 4. CDR3 in DNA: TGTGCCAGCAGCTTTGGGACTAGCGGGGGGGGTGATGAGCAGTTCTTC. Protein: CASSFGTSGGGDEQFF.

Only a few counts were recorded for this clonotype. Compared with germline, one end of the junction differs, possibly owing to a read error. The chain joins TRBV7-7 to TRBJ1-5, with D possibly TRBD1 on 5 matching bases. From germline, CDR1 is SSHAT and CDR2 FNYEAQ (reference sequence). CDR3 length: 13 amino acids. The DNA for the CDR3 is TGTGCTAGCAGCTCAGGGCTAAATCAGCCCCAGCATTTT. This sequence encodes CASSSGLNQPQHF.

This clonotype was counted between two and nine times. The chain is built from TRBV7-8 and TRBJ2-2; D perhaps matches TRBD1 (6 bases). V was pared by 6 bases and J by 5 bases, with 13 bases between. CDR1 and CDR2 (germline): SGHVS, FQNEAQ. The CDR3 consists of 14 residues. Written as DNA, the CDR3 is TGTGCCAGCAGTGTAGTGGGGGCGACCGGGGAGCTGTTTTTT. Protein product: CASSVVGATGELFF.

This clonotype was seen ten or more times. The gene calls are TRBV4-2 and TRBJ2-7; D unresolved. CDR1 and CDR2 (germline): LGHNA, YNFKEQ. CDR3 length: 16 amino acids. V was shortened by 0 bases and J by 2 bases, with 14 bases between the two germline ends. CDR3 DNA: TGTGCCAGCAGCCAAGATCTTCAGTCTAGGACCTACGAGCAGTACTTC. Its translation: CASSQDLQSRTYEQYF.

Only a few counts were recorded for this clonotype. V and J are TRBV7-9 and TRBJ2-5, with 7 nucleotides matching TRBD1. The length of the CDR3 is 14 residues. V lost 5 bases and J lost 2; bases outside the gene matches: 5. CDR1 and CDR2 from the germline V gene are SEHNR and FQNEAQ (reference sequence). CDR3 bases: TGTGCCAGCAGCCCCCCCAGGGGGCAAGAGACCCAGTACTTC. Amino acid sequence: CASSPPRGQETQYF.

This clonotype was observed a handful of times. V gene TRBV21-1 combines with J gene TRBJ2-1; whether TRBD2, the table's D call, matches the DNA was not checked. TRBV21-1 is labeled a pseudogene. There are 15 residues in the CDR3. The chain's CDR3 is CASSNGGSSYNEQFF. The CDR3 DNA sequence: TGTGCCAGCAGCAACGGCGGGTCCTCCTACAATGAGCAGTTCTTC.

This clonotype was observed many times. V is TRBV6-2 or TRBV6-3 and J is TRBJ2-1, with a weak D call TRBD1 (5 bases). Germline CDR1 MNHEY, CDR2 SVGEGT. The length of the CDR3 is 11 residues. Trimming left V 2 bases short and J 11 bases short, with 7 bases between. CDR3 nucleotides: TGTGCCAGCAGTTACGACAGCAAGCAGTTCTTC. Its protein is CASSYDSKQFF.

The chain uses TRBV7-3 and TRBJ2-1, with 14 bases matching TRBD2. From germline, CDR1 is SGHTA and CDR2 FQGTGA. CDR3 length equals 17 residues. Trimming cost V 2 bases and J 8 bases; bases outside gene matches: 8. The CDR3 nucleotides read TGTGCCAGCAGCTTATTTTCCTCGGGACTAGCGGGGGATGAGCAGTTCTTC. This codes for CASSLFSSGLAGDEQFF.

The chain couples TRBV6-1 to TRBJ1-5; possibly TRBD1 for D (5 bases). This CDR3 is built from 14 residues. Germline values: CDR1 MNHNS, CDR2 SASEGT. The V end lost 7 bases, the J end lost 4 bases, and 14 bases lay between the germline ends. CDR3 loop: CASKKEGKNQPQHF. The CDR3 nucleotides read TGTGCCAGCAAGAAGGAGGGGAAAAATCAGCCCCAGCATTTT.

This clonotype was counted at least ten times. The rearrangement uses TRBV4-1 and TRBJ2-1; 9 bases fit TRBD1. The CDR3 is 16 amino acids. The V and J ends lost 9 bases and 4 bases, in that order; junction bases with no gene match: 13. The germline V gene has CDR1 MGHRA and CDR2 YSYEKL. This CDR3 reads CASRDRVYGVYNEQFF. Here the CDR3 DNA reads TGCGCCAGTAGGGACAGGGTTTATGGGGTATACAATGAGCAGTTCTTC.

The genes are TRBV20-1 and TRBJ1-4, with D uncertain. The germline V gene has CDR1 DFQATT and CDR2 SNEGSKA (reference sequence). This CDR3 is built from 14 residues. V was shortened by 4 bases and J by 0 bases, with 9 bases between the two germline ends. CDR3 protein: CSATDGPTNEKLFF. The CDR3 DNA follows: TGCAGTGCTACGGACGGCCCAACTAATGAAAAACTGTTTTTT.

V gene TRBV11-3 combines with J gene TRBJ1-6; 8 bases match TRBD1. CDR3 size: 15 residues. With 5 bases clipped from V and 10 bases from J, the junction kept 10 bases outside the gene matches. The germline CDR1 and CDR2 sequences are SGHNT and YENEEA. The CDR3 sequence is CASSLVQGAKSPLHF. DNA for the CDR3: TGTGCCAGCAGCCTAGTCCAGGGGGCAAAATCACCCCTCCACTTT. The whole variable domain, remainder taken from reference TRBV11-3 and TRBJ1-6, is EAGVVQSPRYKIIEKKQPVAFWCNPISGHNTLYWYLQNLGQGPELLIRYENEEAVDDSQLPKDRFSAERLKGVDSTLKIQPAELGDSAVYLCASSLVQGAKSPLHFGNGTRLTVT.

The V and J genes are TRBV5-1 and TRBJ1-5; D unresolved. Germline assignment: CDR1 SGHRS and CDR2 YFSETQ. The CDR3 contains 15 residues. Trimming left V 0 bases short and J 5 bases short, with 12 bases between. The chain's CDR3 is CASSLAGMRDQPQHF. CDR3 coding DNA: TGCGCCAGCAGCTTGGCCGGGATGAGAGATCAGCCCCAGCATTTT.

The CDR3 DNA sequence: TGTGCCAGCAGCTCGATTAGTGCGGGGTCGCGCAATGAGCAGTTCTTC. Translated, it gives CASSSISAGSRNEQFF. V gene TRBV11-2 combines with J gene TRBJ2-1; the D gene is possibly TRBD2 (6 bases). Per germline, CDR1 SGHAT and CDR2 FQNNGV. CDR3 length: 16 amino acids. V shed 4 bases and J shed 6 bases, with 19 bases lying between them.